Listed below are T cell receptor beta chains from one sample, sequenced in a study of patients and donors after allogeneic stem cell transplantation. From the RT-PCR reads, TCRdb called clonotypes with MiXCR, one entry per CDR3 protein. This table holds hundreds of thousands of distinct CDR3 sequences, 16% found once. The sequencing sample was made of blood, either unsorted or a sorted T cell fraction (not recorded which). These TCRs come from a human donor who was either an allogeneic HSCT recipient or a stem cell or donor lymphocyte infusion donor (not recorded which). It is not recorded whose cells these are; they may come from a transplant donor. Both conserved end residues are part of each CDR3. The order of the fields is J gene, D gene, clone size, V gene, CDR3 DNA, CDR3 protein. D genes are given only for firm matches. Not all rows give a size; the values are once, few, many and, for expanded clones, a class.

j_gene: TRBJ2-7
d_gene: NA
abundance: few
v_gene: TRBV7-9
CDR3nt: TGTGCCAGCAGTTGGAGCTCCGGCCAGGGCACCTACGAGCAGTACTTC
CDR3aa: CASSWSSGQGTYEQYF

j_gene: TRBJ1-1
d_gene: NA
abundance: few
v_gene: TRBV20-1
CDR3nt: TGCAGTGCTTTAGAGGTGACGGCTAACACTGAAGCTTTCTTT
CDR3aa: CSALEVTANTEAFF

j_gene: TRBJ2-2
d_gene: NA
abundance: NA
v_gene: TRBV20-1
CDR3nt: TGCAGTGCTAGAGGGGACACAAGCACCGGGGAGCTGTTTTTT
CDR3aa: CSARGDTSTGELFF

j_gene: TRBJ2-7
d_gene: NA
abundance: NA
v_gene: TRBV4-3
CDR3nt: TGCGCCAGCAGCCAGGCTTTGGGAGTTGTGTCCTACGAGCAGTACTTC
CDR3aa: CASSQALGVVSYEQYF

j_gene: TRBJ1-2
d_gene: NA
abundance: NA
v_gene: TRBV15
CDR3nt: TGTGCCACCAGCAGAGATAGAACGCGAAGGTACACCTTC
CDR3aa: CATSRDRTRRYTF

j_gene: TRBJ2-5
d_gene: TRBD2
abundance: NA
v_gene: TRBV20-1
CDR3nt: TGCAGTGCTAGAGATGAGTGGACTAGCGGGGAAGAGACCCAGTACTTC
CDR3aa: CSARDEWTSGEETQYF

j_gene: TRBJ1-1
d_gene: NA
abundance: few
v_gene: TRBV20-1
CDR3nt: TGCAGTGCCCCTAATCGGGGGATTGAAGCTTTCTTT
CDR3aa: CSAPNRGIEAFF

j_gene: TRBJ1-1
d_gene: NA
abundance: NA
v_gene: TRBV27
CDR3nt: TGTGCCAGCAGTTTCAGTACGGGGAACACTGAAGCTTTCTTT
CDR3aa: CASSFSTGNTEAFF

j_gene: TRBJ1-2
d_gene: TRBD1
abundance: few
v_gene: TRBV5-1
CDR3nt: TGCGCCAGCAGCTTGGGAAGACAGGGTGGCGGCTACACCTTC
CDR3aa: CASSLGRQGGGYTF

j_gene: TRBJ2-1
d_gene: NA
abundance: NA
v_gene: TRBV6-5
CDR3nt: TGTGCCAGCAGTTGGGGAATACAATATGAGCAGTTCTTC
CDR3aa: CASSWGIQYEQFF

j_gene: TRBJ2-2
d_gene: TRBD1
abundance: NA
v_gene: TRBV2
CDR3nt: TGTGCCAGCATTTATTCAGGGGGATATCCCGGGGAGCTGTTTTTT
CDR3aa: CASIYSGGYPGELFF

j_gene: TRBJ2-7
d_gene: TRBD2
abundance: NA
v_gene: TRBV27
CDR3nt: TGTGCCAGCAGTGGCCGGGAGGGACCCTACGAGCAGTACTTC
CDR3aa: CASSGREGPYEQYF

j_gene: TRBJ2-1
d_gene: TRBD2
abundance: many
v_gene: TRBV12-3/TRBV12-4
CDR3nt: TGTGCCAGCAGTCCCCCGGGACTAGCGGGAGTTAATGAGCAGTTCTTC
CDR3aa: CASSPPGLAGVNEQFF

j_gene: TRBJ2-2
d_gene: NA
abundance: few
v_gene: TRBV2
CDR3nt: TGTGCCACTAGTTTGGGGGTCGGGGAGCTGTTTTTT
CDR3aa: CATSLGVGELFF

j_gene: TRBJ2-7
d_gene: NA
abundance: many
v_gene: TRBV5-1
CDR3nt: TGCGCCAGCAGCTTCGATTCTGGCGGGTCTGTATCCTACGAGCAGTACTTC
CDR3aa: CASSFDSGGSVSYEQYF

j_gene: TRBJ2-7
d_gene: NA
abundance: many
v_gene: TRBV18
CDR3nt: TGTGCCAGCTCACCTGGGATCTACGAGCAGTACTTC
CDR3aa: CASSPGIYEQYF